This TCR beta chain came from a study of yellow fever vaccine responses in identical twins. General observations from the study: Twins reportedly showed a vaccine T cell response that seemed partly convergent and partly personalized.

About this clonotype itself: Antigen: not known.

The CDR3 runs 14 residues. After removal of 1 base from V and 5 bases from J, the junction contained 5 bases not matched to a gene. CDR1 and CDR2 from the germline V gene are GTSNPN and SVGIG (reference sequence). A single record per CDR3 protein comes from TCRdb applying MiXCR to the RT-PCR reads. The data contain 150 to 200 distinct CDR3 sequences, around 50% of them singletons. The rearrangement links TRBV30 to TRBJ1-2; 9 bases match TRBD1. The receptor was isolated from a female donor who received the yellow fever vaccine. Specimen: T cells from blood (PBMCs), unsorted or a sorted subset (not recorded which), collected before or after yellow fever vaccination (not recorded which). CDR3 in DNA: TGTGCCTGGAGTGCTACAGGGGGCGAGTATGGCTACACCTTC. Amino acids: CAWSATGGEYGYTF.